The clone carrying this TCR beta chain showed up just a few times. Its matching antigen is unknown. In making TCR beta libraries, quantitative 5'-RACE with molecular barcodes was used. A single record per CDR3 protein comes from TCRdb applying MiXCR to the 5' RACE reads. The data contain about 700,000 distinct CDR3 sequences, 15% to 20% of them singletons. The data derive from a study of CD8 T cells in ankylosing spondylitis. Regarding the study as a whole: Significant enrichment of disease-linked clones was reported in matched ankylosing spondylitis synovial fluid. Seemingly distinctive of ankylosing spondylitis blood was a TCR beta motif formed by eight highly homologous variants. Both synovial fluid and blood in reactive arthritis had previously been reported to carry some motif variants.

V lost 4 bases and J 6 bases, leaving 18 bases between the germline ends. CDR3 length equals 14 residues. The V gene's germline CDR1 is DFQATT and CDR2 SNEGSKA (reference sequence). What was sequenced was blood, either unsorted or a sorted T cell fraction (not recorded which). The receptor was isolated from a male donor with ankylosing spondylitis. The chain combines TRBV20-1 with TRBJ1-1, with D perhaps matching TRBD1 (6 bases). The chain's CDR3 is CSANPGLGTPEAFF. Written as DNA, the CDR3 is TGCAGTGCTAACCCGGGCTTGGGGACACCTGAAGCTTTCTTT.